This note documents a single T cell receptor beta chain sequence. The antigen is not known. Sequencing used immunoSEQ multiplex PCR; TCRdb keeps in-frame clones, though not all of them. The sample yields 90,000 to 100,000 clones, around 89% seen once. Second doses were pooled across both intervals (about 4 or about 12 weeks). The sample is drawn from a study of T cell responses to AZD1222 COVID-19 vaccine. Study-level points and caveats: In a largely white British group with more females than males, clonal diversity was possibly underestimated.

J lost 9 bases, V lost 0 bases, and 4 bases had no gene match. Germline V lookup: CDR1 KGHSH, CDR2 LQKENI. This CDR3 region has 15 residues. J is TRBJ1-3 and V is TRBV18, with 11 bases fitting TRBD1. This receptor was taken from an adult who received the AZD1222 COVID-19 vaccine. Source: peripheral blood, taken 28 days after the second AZD1222 dose. This CDR3 is CASSPPGQGVGTIYF. DNA of the CDR3: TGTGCCAGCTCACCACCGGGACAGGGGGTCGGCACCATATATTTT.